The sequence of this T cell receptor (beta chain) was determined in a study of regulatory T cells in long-lasting Graves disease. Study observations and caveats: It is possible that accuracy was reduced by the small size of the sample.

Described time point: newly diagnosed GD, antithyroid drugs for less than 3 months. RNA from PBMCs was the source of the TCR library. Both iRepertoire HTBI primers and Arm-PCR of CDR3 regions were used to build the TCR beta libraries. In the source study's methods: Some 57 TRBV and around 15 TRBJ segments were identified across samples. One entry per CDR3 protein results from TCRdb running MiXCR on the multiplex PCR reads. For this entry, the V and J calls and clone size follow TCRdb and not the study's own pipeline. Of roughly 530,000 distinct CDR3 sequences in the sample, 15% to 20% are singletons; the top ten hold roughly 25%. The CDR3 sequence is 15 residues long. Germline CDR1 reads SGHNT; CDR2 reads YYREEE (reference sequence). Trimming took off 0 bases at V and 2 bases at J, with 11 bases between the two ends. This clonotype appeared many times. Its antigen is currently unknown. This sample was also put to use in a study of T cells in Graves' hyperthyroidism and ophthalmopathy. In that study: With the HTBI primer set, the TCR CDR3 went through a first round of RT-PCR. The majority of expanded thyroid clonotypes above 0.001 also appeared in blood.

The source material was peripheral blood mononuclear cells (PBMCs), sampled at new diagnosis, from a patient treated with antithyroid drugs. This TCR was recovered from a woman aged 40-65 years with Graves disease. The chain recombines TRBV5-4 with TRBJ1-2; D is possibly TRBD1 (6 bases). The CDR3: CASSLVGGANYGYTF. DNA for the CDR3: TGTGCCAGCAGCTTGGTGGGGGGGGCGAACTATGGCTACACCTTC.